This record looks at one TCR beta chain sequence and its context. Its antigen remains unidentified. At one of its ends the junction is not consistent with the germline gene, which may arise from a read error. Sequencing used immunoSEQ multiplex PCR; TCRdb keeps in-frame clones, though not all of them. The repertoire has 120,000 to 150,000 clones, about 87% of them found once; the top ten carry 3% to 4%. Germline lookup yields CDR1 SGHDN and CDR2 FVKESK. This CDR3 is 13 amino acids long. The entry originates in a study of T cell responses to AZD1222 COVID-19 vaccine. General study findings and limits: Clonal diversity was possibly underestimated; the donors were predominantly white British and more often female.

This receptor was identified in an adult in good health. The sequencing here drew on peripheral blood, taken on day 0 of MenACWY control vaccination. This chain connects TRBV14 to TRBJ1-2; the D is unclear. The CDR3 nucleotides read TGTGCCAGCAGTCAAGGGCTCCAGTATGGCTACACCTTC. Amino acids: CASSQGLQYGYTF.